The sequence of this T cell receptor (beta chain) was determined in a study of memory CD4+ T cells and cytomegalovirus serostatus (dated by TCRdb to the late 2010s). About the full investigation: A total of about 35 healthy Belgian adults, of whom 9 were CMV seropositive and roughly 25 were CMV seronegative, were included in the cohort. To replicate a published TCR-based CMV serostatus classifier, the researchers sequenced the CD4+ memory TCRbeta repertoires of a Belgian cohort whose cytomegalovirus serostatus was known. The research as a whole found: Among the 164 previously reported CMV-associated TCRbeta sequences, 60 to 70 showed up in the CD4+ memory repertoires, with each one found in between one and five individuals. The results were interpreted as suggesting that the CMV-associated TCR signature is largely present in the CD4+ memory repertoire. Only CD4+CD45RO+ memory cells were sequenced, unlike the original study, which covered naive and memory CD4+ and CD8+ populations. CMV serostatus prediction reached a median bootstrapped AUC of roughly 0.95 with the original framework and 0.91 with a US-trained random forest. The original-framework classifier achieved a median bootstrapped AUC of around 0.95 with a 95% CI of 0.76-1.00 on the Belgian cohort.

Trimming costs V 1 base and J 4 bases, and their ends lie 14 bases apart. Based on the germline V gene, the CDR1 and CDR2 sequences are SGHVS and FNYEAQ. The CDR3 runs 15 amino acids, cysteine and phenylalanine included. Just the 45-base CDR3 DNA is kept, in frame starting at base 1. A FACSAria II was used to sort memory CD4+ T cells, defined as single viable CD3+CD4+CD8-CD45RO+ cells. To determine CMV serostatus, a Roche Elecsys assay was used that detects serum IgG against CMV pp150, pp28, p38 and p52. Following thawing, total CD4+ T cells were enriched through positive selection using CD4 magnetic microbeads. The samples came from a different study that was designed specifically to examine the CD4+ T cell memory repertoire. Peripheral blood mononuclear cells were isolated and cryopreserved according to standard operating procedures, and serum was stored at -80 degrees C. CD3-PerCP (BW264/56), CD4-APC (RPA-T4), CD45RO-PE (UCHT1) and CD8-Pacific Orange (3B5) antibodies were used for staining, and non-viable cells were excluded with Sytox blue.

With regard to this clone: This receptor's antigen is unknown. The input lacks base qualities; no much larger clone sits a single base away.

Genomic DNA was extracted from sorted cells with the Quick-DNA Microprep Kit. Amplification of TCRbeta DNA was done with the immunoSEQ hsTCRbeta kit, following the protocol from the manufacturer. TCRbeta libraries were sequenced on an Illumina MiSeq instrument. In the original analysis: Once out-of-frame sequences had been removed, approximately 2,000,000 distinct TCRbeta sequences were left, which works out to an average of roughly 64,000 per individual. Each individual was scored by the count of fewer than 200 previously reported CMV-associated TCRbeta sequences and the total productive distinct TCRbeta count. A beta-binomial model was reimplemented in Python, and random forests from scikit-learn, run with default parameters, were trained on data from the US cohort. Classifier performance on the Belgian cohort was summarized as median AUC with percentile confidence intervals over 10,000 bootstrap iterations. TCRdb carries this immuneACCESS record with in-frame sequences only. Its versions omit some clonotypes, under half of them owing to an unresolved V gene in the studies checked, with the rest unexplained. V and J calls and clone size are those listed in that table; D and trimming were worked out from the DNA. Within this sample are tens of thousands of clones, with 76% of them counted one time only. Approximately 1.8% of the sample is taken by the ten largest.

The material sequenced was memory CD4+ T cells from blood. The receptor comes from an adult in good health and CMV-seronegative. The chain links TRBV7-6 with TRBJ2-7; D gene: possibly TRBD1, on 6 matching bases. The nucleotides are TGTGCCAGCAGCTTAGGGGCCGGGACATCGTACGAGCAGTACTTC. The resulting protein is CASSLGAGTSYEQYF.